This T cell receptor beta chain was retrieved from a study of blood T cell repertoires in COVID-19. Sequencing used immunoSEQ multiplex PCR; TCRdb keeps in-frame clones, though not all of them. The sample lists roughly 81,000 clones, about 85% occurring once. Trimming removed 0 bases at V and 2 bases at J, with 7 bases between. CDR1 MNHEY and CDR2 SMNVEV come from the germline V gene (reference sequence). The CDR3 is made up of 14 amino acids. The sequence was obtained from a woman older than 75 with COVID-19, enrolled during active disease. J is TRBJ1-2 and V is TRBV27, with D perhaps TRBD1 (5 bases). Sequenced sample: peripheral blood. The chain's CDR3 is CASSLSYRNYGYTF. CDR3 bases: TGTGCCAGCAGTTTATCCTACAGGAACTATGGCTACACCTTC.